These 25 T cell receptor beta chains came from one sample sequenced in a study of ipilimumab plus nivolumab after autologous stem cell transplantation (dated by TCRdb to about 2021). The library was generated by the immunoSEQ multiplex PCR assay. Drawn from immuneACCESS, this table holds only the in-frame rearrangements with V and J called that TCRdb kept. Clones are partly lost; checked studies trace under half to an unresolved V gene and leave the rest unexplained. The sample yields fewer than 95,000 clones; 75% to 85% were counted once. Under 2.5% of the sample is taken by the ten largest. The sample here was PBMCs, taken in a trial of ipilimumab plus nivolumab as post-transplant consolidation. These receptors were taken from a male donor with diffuse large B-cell lymphoma.

The chain is built from TRBV7-2 and TRBJ2-5, with no clear D. Germline lookup yields CDR1 SGHTA and CDR2 FQGNSA. V lost 3 bases and J 1 base, leaving 9 bases between the germline ends. CDR3 length: 14 amino acids. CDR3 loop: CASSLLRAQETQYF. The CDR3 bases are TGTGCCAGCAGCTTGCTGAGAGCCCAAGAGACCCAGTACTTC.

V and J are TRBV5-6 and TRBJ2-7; TRBD2 aligns across 8 bases. CDR3 length: 16 amino acids. J was trimmed by 0 bases and V by 3 bases; bases with no gene match: 8. The germline gives CDR1 SGHDT, CDR2 YYEEEE. In DNA form, the CDR3 reads TGTGCCAGCAGCTCATTTAGGACTAGCAGCTCCTACGAGCAGTACTTC. It is translated as CASSSFRTSSSYEQYF.

In its sample, this clone was seen once. The gene calls are TRBV14 and TRBJ2-1; 8 bases agree with TRBD2. In germline, CDR1 is SGHDN, CDR2 FVKESK. V was pared by 1 base and J by 3 bases, with 2 bases of the junction left unmatched. The CDR3 length is 15 residues. The CDR3 bases are TGTGCCAGCAGCCAAGCGGGGGGGCTCTACAATGAGCAGTTCTTC. It encodes CASSQAGGLYNEQFF. Supplemented by reference TRBV14 and TRBJ2-1, the full variable domain reads EAGVTQFPSHSVIEKGQTVTLRCDPISGHDNLYWYRRVMGKEIKFLLHFVKESKQDESGMPNNRFLAERTGGTYSTLKVQPAELEDSGVYFCASSQAGGLYNEQFFGPGTRLTVL.

This clone was found a few times. V is TRBV18 and J is TRBJ1-6; D gene ambiguous. This CDR3 has 14 amino acids. Trimming left V 2 bases short and J 8 bases short, with 10 bases between. CDR1 is KGHSH and CDR2 is LQKENI in the germline V gene. The CDR3 sequence is CASSPKGEDSPLHF. Written as DNA, the CDR3 is TGTGCCAGCTCACCAAAGGGAGAGGATTCACCCCTCCACTTT.

The V and J genes are TRBV18 and TRBJ1-2; TRBD1 aligns across 9 bases. Germline CDR1 reads KGHSH; CDR2 reads LQKENI. V was clipped by 3 bases and J by 4 bases; unmatched bases: 3. CDR3 size: 14 residues. The CDR3, as DNA: TGTGCCAGCTCACCGGCGGGACAGGGCTATGGCTACACCTTC. Its protein product is CASSPAGQGYGYTF.

The chain joins TRBV19 to TRBJ2-1, with 7 bases matching TRBD1. Germline V gene data show CDR1 as LNHDA and CDR2 as SQIVND (reference sequence). The CDR3 has 15 amino acids. V shed 2 bases, J shed 2 bases, and the junction held 3 bases outside the gene matches. The CDR3 nucleotides are TGTGCCAGTAGTATAACGGGACAGACCTACAATGAGCAGTTCTTC. Its translation: CASSITGQTYNEQFF.

The rearrangement uses TRBV19 and TRBJ2-1, with D uncertain. The CDR3 sequence is 13 residues long. From germline, CDR1 is LNHDA and CDR2 SQIVND (reference sequence). V lost 5 bases to trimming and J lost 8 bases, with 13 bases between them. CDR3 sequence (DNA): TGTGCCAGTAGTGTACGATCCCGGGATGAGCAGTTCTTC. Its protein is CASSVRSRDEQFF.

The chain has TRBV9 and TRBJ1-2; possible D gene TRBD1, 6 bases. This CDR3 has 17 amino acids. CDR1 and CDR2 (germline): SGDLS, YYNGEE. V was trimmed by 0 bases and J by 2 bases, leaving 17 bases between them. The CDR3 region has the DNA TGTGCCAGCAGCGTAGGCCGCGGGGGGGCAGGAAACTATGGCTACACCTTC. Protein sequence: CASSVGRGGAGNYGYTF. Filled out from reference TRBV9 and TRBJ1-2, the complete variable domain reads DSGVTQTPKHLITATGQRVTLRCSPRSGDLSVYWYQQSLDQGLQFLIQYYNGEERAKGNILERFSAQQFPDLHSELNLSSLELGDSALYFCASSVGRGGAGNYGYTFGSGTRLTVV.

The chain employs TRBV6-5 and TRBJ2-1; D is unresolved. Germline V gene sequence: CDR1 MNHEY, CDR2 SVGAGI. The V gene lost 7 bases and the J gene lost 7 bases, with 14 bases spanning the gap. The CDR3 has 13 residues. CDR3: CASTPPQRNEQFF. As DNA, the CDR3 is TGTGCCAGCACACCGCCTCAAAGGAATGAGCAGTTCTTC.

This chain joins TRBV14 and TRBJ2-3; D is possibly TRBD1 (5 bases). Germline loops: CDR1 SGHDN, CDR2 FVKESK. The CDR3 covers 15 residues. Trimming left V 0 bases short and J 2 bases short, with 9 bases between. The CDR3 DNA follows: TGTGCCAGCAGCCAAGATGTGGGGCTCACAGATACGCAGTATTTT. This translates into CASSQDVGLTDTQYF.

This clone was found once. V usage is TRBV5-4 and J usage is TRBJ2-7, with TRBD1 matching 9 bases. The V gene end was trimmed by 4 bases and the J gene end by 7 bases; junction bases not matched to a gene: 12. CDR1 is SGHNT and CDR2 is YYREEE in the germline V gene (reference sequence). There are 15 residues in the CDR3. The CDR3 DNA reads TGTGCCAGCAGCGATGCCTTAACAGGGGGCGAAGAGCAGTACTTC. Encoded protein: CASSDALTGGEEQYF.

The V call is TRBV7-2, the J call TRBJ2-1; D uncertain. Germline CDR1 is SGHTA and CDR2 is FQGNSA. The CDR3 loop spans 11 amino acids. V was cut by 1 base and J by 6 bases, with 1 base left in between. For the CDR3, the DNA is TGTGCCAGCAGCTTAGGCAATGAGCAGTTCTTC. It is translated as CASSLGNEQFF.

V is TRBV5-1 and J is TRBJ1-2, with D possibly TRBD1 on 5 matching bases. Germline assignment: CDR1 SGHRS and CDR2 YFSETQ. This CDR3 has 14 residues. Trimming stripped 4 bases from V and 2 bases from J, with 12 bases between. The CDR3 reads CASSEQTVNYGYTF. The CDR3 DNA reads TGCGCCAGCAGCGAACAGACAGTGAACTATGGCTACACCTTC. Based on the CDR3 plus reference TRBV5-1 and TRBJ1-2, the full variable domain is KAGVTQTPRYLIKTRGQQVTLSCSPISGHRSVSWYQQTPGQGLQFLFEYFSETQRNKGNFPGRFSGRQFSNSRSEMNVSTLELGDSALYLCASSEQTVNYGYTFGSGTRLTVV.

This chain uses TRBV21-1 with TRBJ2-3; the table's D call TRBD2 went unverified against the DNA. TRBV21-1 is reported as a pseudogene. The CDR3 runs to 16 residues. CDR3 in DNA: TGTGCCAGCAGCAACGAGGCGGGGACTTACACAGATACGCAGTATTTT. It yields the protein CASSNEAGTYTDTQYF.

The V call is TRBV18, the J call TRBJ2-7; no firm D call. Germline CDR1 and CDR2: KGHSH and LQKENI. Trimming took 0 bases from V and 2 from J, leaving 5 bases between them. The CDR3 contains 13 residues. In DNA form, the CDR3 reads TGTGCCAGCTCACCACCGGCAGCCTACGAGCAGTACTTC. Amino acids: CASSPPAAYEQYF.

The V call is TRBV30, the J call TRBJ2-2, with D tentatively TRBD2 (5 bases). Germline lookup yields CDR1 GTSNPN and CDR2 SVGIG (reference sequence). The CDR3 runs 15 residues. The germline V and J ends were trimmed by 1 base and 4 bases, with 13 bases remaining between them. The chain's CDR3 is CAWSDRGKGTGELFF. DNA of the CDR3: TGTGCCTGGAGTGACCGAGGGAAGGGCACCGGGGAGCTGTTTTTT.

This chain links TRBV4-2 with TRBJ2-7, with 10 bases aligning to TRBD1. Germline-derived CDR1 and CDR2 are LGHNA and YNFKEQ. The CDR3 spans 15 residues. After removal of 0 bases from V and 5 bases from J, the junction contained 4 bases not matched to a gene. CDR3 bases: TGTGCCAGCAGCCAAGATATGGGACAGGGGAACGAGCAGTACTTC. This encodes CASSQDMGQGNEQYF.

This clone was observed once. The chain uses TRBV9 and TRBJ2-5, with D perhaps TRBD1 (5 bases). The V and J ends lost 0 bases and 3 bases respectively, with 18 bases between them. Germline V CDR1 and CDR2: SGDLS, YYNGEE. The CDR3 runs to 17 residues. CDR3 sequence: CASSVALRQGKEETQYF. Here the CDR3 DNA reads TGTGCCAGCAGCGTAGCCCTAAGGCAGGGCAAAGAAGAGACCCAGTACTTC.

V usage is TRBV19 and J usage is TRBJ2-7; D might be TRBD1 (6 bases). V was shortened by 0 bases and J by 3 bases, with 12 bases between the two germline ends. CDR1 is LNHDA and CDR2 is SQIVND in the germline V gene (reference sequence). This CDR3 has 15 residues. The CDR3 sequence is CASSIDGSGDYEQYF. CDR3 DNA sequence: TGTGCCAGTAGTATAGATGGATCAGGGGACTACGAGCAGTACTTC.

The chain employs TRBV7-8 and TRBJ2-1, with D perhaps TRBD2 (6 bases). Germline V gene sequence: CDR1 SGHVS, CDR2 FQNEAQ. This CDR3 region has 14 residues. V was cut by 4 bases and J by 9 bases, with 16 bases left in between. The CDR3 spells CASSSYAGLFEQFF. In nucleotides, the CDR3 is TGTGCCAGCAGCTCCTACGCGGGGTTGTTTGAGCAGTTCTTC.

The rearrangement joins TRBV21-1 to TRBJ1-6. TRBV21-1 corresponds to a pseudogene. This CDR3 region has 17 residues. CDR3 coding DNA: TGTGCCAGCAGCCTCCGGACGGGAAGCTCCTATAATTCACCCCTCCACTTT. This gives the protein CASSLRTGSSYNSPLHF.

The chain is built from TRBV5-1 and TRBJ1-4, with 9 positions matching TRBD1. This CDR3 spans 15 amino acids. The J segment lost 4 bases and the V segment lost 1 base, leaving 2 bases of the junction unmatched. In germline, CDR1 is SGHRS, CDR2 YFSETQ. The CDR3 spells CASSLMGQGNEKLFF. In DNA form, the CDR3 reads TGCGCCAGCAGCTTGATGGGACAGGGTAATGAAAAACTGTTTTTT.

This clone was observed a handful of times. The gene calls are TRBV18 and TRBJ2-1; 12 nucleotides match TRBD2. The V and J ends lost 4 bases and 5 bases, in that order; junction bases with no gene match: 9. The CDR3 is made up of 17 amino acids. Germline V CDR1 and CDR2: KGHSH, LQKENI. CDR3 in amino acids: CASSRSTSGGRNNEQFF. CDR3 DNA sequence: TGTGCCAGCTCACGATCGACTAGCGGGGGCCGAAACAATGAGCAGTTCTTC.

This chain links TRBV19 with TRBJ2-7, with D perhaps matching TRBD1 or TRBD2 (6 bases each). V was clipped by 7 bases and J by 3 bases, with 13 bases between them. The CDR3 consists of 13 residues. Germline V gene data show CDR1 as LNHDA and CDR2 as SQIVND (reference sequence). CDR3 sequence (DNA): TGTGCCAGTAAGGGGGGAGACCGCTACGAGCAGTACTTC. Encoded protein: CASKGGDRYEQYF. The full variable domain, with the rest looked up from reference TRBV19 and TRBJ2-7, is DGGITQSPKYLFRKEGQNVTLSCEQNLNHDAMYWYRQDPGQGLRLIYYSQIVNDFQKGDIAEGYSVSREKKESFPLTVTSAQKNPTAFYLCASKGGDRYEQYFGPGTRLTVT.

V and J are TRBV4-1 and TRBJ2-7; 11 positions match TRBD2. This CDR3 region has 16 residues. V shed 0 bases and J 3 bases; nucleotides not matched to a gene: 4. The germline CDR1 and CDR2 sequences are MGHRA and YSYEKL. The CDR3 DNA follows: TGCGCCAGCAGCCAAGATTCTCTAGCGGGGGGCTACGAGCAGTACTTC. Protein: CASSQDSLAGGYEQYF.